A single sample is the source of the 21 T cell receptor beta chains below, sequenced in a study of cytomegalovirus exposure and HLA in healthy donors. PCR was performed using 60 Vbeta and 13 Jbeta primers. Libraries were prepared by immunoSEQ multiplex PCR; TCRdb keeps only in-frame clonotypes and omits some of them. The table lists about 140,000 clones, roughly 70% of them singletons. Specimen: PBMCs. All receptors derive from a man under 40 in good health and CMV-seronegative.

In nucleotides, the CDR3 is TGTGCCAGCAGTTTCCAGGGACAGACGTACACTGAAGCTTTCTTT. Translated: CASSFQGQTYTEAFF. This chain joins TRBV28 and TRBJ1-1; 7 positions agree with TRBD1. Germline CDR1 and CDR2: MDHEN and SYDVKM. The length of the CDR3 is 15 residues. Trimming took 3 bases from V and 3 from J; bases not matched to a gene: 7.

The chain is built from TRBV5-1 and TRBJ1-1; TRBD1 is a possible D gene (5 bases). V was clipped by 0 bases and J by 5 bases, with 23 bases between them. The CDR3 covers 18 residues. CDR1 is SGHRS, CDR2 YFSETQ, per germline. The CDR3 nucleotides read TGCGCCAGCAGCTTGGCCTTGGCAGGGAAGAGCTCGGGTACTGAAGCTTTCTTT. It translates to CASSLALAGKSSGTEAFF.

The V gene is TRBV5-4, the J gene TRBJ2-3; no firm D call. The CDR3 is 13 amino acids. Germline V gene lookup returns CDR1 SGHNT and CDR2 YYREEE (reference sequence). V was cut by 1 base and J by 0 bases, with 3 bases left in between. Written as DNA, the CDR3 is TGTGCCAGCAGCTTGAGCAGCACAGATACGCAGTATTTT. Protein product: CASSLSSTDTQYF.

This clone appeared a few times. CDR3 in amino acids: CASSLLGQGINEKLFF. The CDR3 nucleotides are TGTGCCAGCAGCTTATTGGGACAGGGGATTAATGAAAAACTGTTTTTT. The V and J genes are TRBV7-9 and TRBJ1-4; 10 bases are a match to TRBD1. Germline V gene data show CDR1 as SEHNR and CDR2 as FQNEAQ (reference sequence). V lost 2 bases, J lost 4 bases, and 4 bases stayed unmatched. The CDR3 spans 16 residues.

The V call is TRBV9, the J call TRBJ2-3, with 9 bases lining up with TRBD2. CDR3 length equals 17 residues. CDR1 SGDLS and CDR2 YYNGEE come from the germline V gene. J was trimmed by 2 bases and V by 4 bases; bases with no gene match: 11. The CDR3 DNA reads TGTGCCAGCAGCCCGGGGGCGGCGGGAGGGTTCACAGATACGCAGTATTTT. It codes for CASSPGAAGGFTDTQYF.

The chain has TRBV10-3 and TRBJ2-7; 16 bases fit TRBD2. This CDR3 comprises 18 residues. CDR1 ENHRY and CDR2 SYGVKD come from the germline V gene. V dropped 3 bases and J dropped 5; count of bases not matched to a gene: 10. CDR3 sequence: CAISETPGTSGRDHEQYF. For the CDR3, the DNA is TGTGCCATCAGTGAAACCCCCGGGACTAGCGGGAGGGACCACGAGCAGTACTTC.

The chain links TRBV2 to TRBJ2-3; D possibly corresponds to TRBD1 (6 bases). Trimming stripped 3 bases from V and 3 bases from J, with 10 bases between. The CDR3 sequence is 14 residues long. CDR1 SNHLY and CDR2 FYNNEI come from the germline V gene. In DNA form, the CDR3 reads TGTGCCAGCAGTGAGGGGGCCCTAACAGATACGCAGTATTTT. Its translation is CASSEGALTDTQYF.

The chain has TRBV28 and TRBJ1-6; D gene ambiguous. This CDR3 region has 14 residues. Per germline, CDR1 MDHEN and CDR2 SYDVKM. The V and J ends lost 2 bases and 7 bases respectively, with 9 bases between them. CDR3 nucleotides: TGTGCCAGCAGTTTAGAGGCAAGGAATTCACCCCTCCACTTT. It yields the protein CASSLEARNSPLHF.

V usage is TRBV2 and J usage is TRBJ1-2; D perhaps matches TRBD1 (6 bases). CDR1 is SNHLY, CDR2 FYNNEI, per germline. With 5 bases removed from V and 7 bases from J, the gap between germline ends came to 17 bases. The CDR3 spans 14 residues. The CDR3 DNA is TGTGCCAGCAGTTTATTACAGGGTGGGATTGGCTACACCTTC. Amino acids: CASSLLQGGIGYTF.

The chain couples TRBV5-1 to TRBJ2-1; 8 bases fit TRBD1. The CDR3 totals 16 residues. Unmatched junction bases numbered 7, after V lost 0 bases and J lost 5 bases. Germline V lookup: CDR1 SGHRS, CDR2 YFSETQ. Here the CDR3 DNA reads TGCGCCAGCAGCTTGGCAGGGGGCTGGGGAGACAATGAGCAGTTCTTC. This sequence encodes CASSLAGGWGDNEQFF.

A single count supports this clone. The chain has TRBV5-1 and TRBJ2-5; 14 bases match TRBD2. The V segment lost 0 bases and the J segment 1 base; nucleotides outside the gene matches: 2. Germline CDR1 is SGHRS and CDR2 is YFSETQ. The CDR3 covers 17 residues. CDR3 sequence (DNA): TGCGCCAGCAGCTTGGGCGGGACTAGCGGGGGCCAAGAGACCCAGTACTTC. This gives the protein CASSLGGTSGGQETQYF.

This clone was counted once. The chain uses TRBV7-9 and TRBJ1-1; 11 bases match TRBD1. Germline trimming cut 7 bases from V and 6 bases from J; bases unmatched to any gene: 7. The CDR3 is 14 residues long. Looked up from germline, CDR1 is SEHNR and CDR2 is FQNEAQ (reference sequence). CDR3 in amino acids: CASTTGQGDAEAFF. The CDR3 coding sequence is TGTGCCAGCACCACGGGACAGGGGGACGCTGAAGCTTTCTTT.

This clone was recorded once. The chain links TRBV14 to TRBJ2-7; TRBD1 matches 7 bases. Germline trimming cut 5 bases from V and 5 bases from J; bases unmatched to any gene: 9. CDR1 and CDR2 (germline): SGHDN, FVKESK. The CDR3 has 14 amino acids. DNA for the CDR3: TGTGCCAGCAGCAACGGACAGGTCCCTGACGAGCAGTACTTC. Translating it yields CASSNGQVPDEQYF.

The J gene is TRBJ2-7, the V gene TRBV7-6; 8 bases are a match to TRBD1. Trimming removed 3 bases from V and 4 bases from J; junction bases left unmatched: 5. CDR3 length: 14 residues. Germline V gene lookup returns CDR1 SGHVS and CDR2 FNYEAQ. Here the CDR3 reads CASSFRTGSYEQYF. The CDR3 DNA reads TGTGCCAGCAGCTTCCGGACAGGGAGTTACGAGCAGTACTTC. Variable domain in full (rest from reference TRBV7-6 and TRBJ2-7): GAGVSQSPRYKVTKRGQDVALRCDPISGHVSLYWYRQALGQGPEFLTYFNYEAQQDKSGLPNDRFSAERPEGSISTLTIQRTEQRDSAMYRCASSFRTGSYEQYFGPGTRLTVT.

V and J are TRBV5-1 and TRBJ2-2; TRBD2 matches 12 bases. V was clipped by 3 bases and J by 6 bases; unmatched bases: 9. The CDR3 sequence is 17 residues long. Germline V gene data show CDR1 as SGHRS and CDR2 as YFSETQ. As DNA, the CDR3 is TGCGCCAGCAGCTGGACCGCTAGCGGGAGGGCCTCCGGGGAGCTGTTTTTT. Its protein is CASSWTASGRASGELFF.

Note on this clone: One end of the junction varies from germline; a read error may be responsible. This chain links TRBV6-5 with TRBJ2-4; TRBD1 matches 9 bases. The length of the CDR3 is 15 residues. CDR1 is MNHEY and CDR2 is SVGAGI in the germline V gene. Here the CDR3 reads CASSRGGTGKNSQYF. The CDR3 DNA is TGTGCCAGCAGCCGAGGGGGGACAGGGAAAAACAGTCAGTACTTC.

This chain links TRBV6-5 with TRBJ1-4, with D possibly being TRBD1 (5 bases). The V and J ends lost 2 bases and 11 bases respectively, with 12 bases between them. The CDR3 has 13 residues. Looked up from germline, CDR1 is MNHEY and CDR2 is SVGAGI. CDR3 sequence: CASSYRGNTKLFF. The DNA for the CDR3 is TGTGCCAGCAGTTACAGGGGTAATACGAAACTGTTTTTT.

This clone was seen a few times. The chain couples TRBV27 to TRBJ1-1; 9 bases fit TRBD1. The CDR3 loop spans 17 amino acids. Germline loops: CDR1 MNHEY, CDR2 SMNVEV (reference sequence). J gave up 4 bases and V 1 base, and 10 bases lay outside the gene matches. The CDR3 spells CASSLWPTGGSGTEAFF. CDR3 nucleotides: TGTGCCAGCAGTTTATGGCCGACAGGGGGAAGTGGCACTGAAGCTTTCTTT.

The V and J genes are TRBV18 and TRBJ1-2; 9 bases are shared with TRBD1. The V gene's germline CDR1 is KGHSH and CDR2 LQKENI. The CDR3 length is 18 residues. V was clipped by 3 bases and J by 3 bases; unmatched bases: 14. The CDR3 DNA reads TGTGCCAGCTCACCGACCGGGACAGGGTCCCGAGGTGACTATGGCTACACCTTC. Translated, it gives CASSPTGTGSRGDYGYTF. The whole variable domain, filled in from reference TRBV18 and TRBJ1-2, reads NAGVMQNPRHLVRRRGQEARLRCSPMKGHSHVYWYRQLPEEGLKFMVYLQKENIIDESGMPKERFSAEFPKEGPSILRIQQVVRGDSAAYFCASSPTGTGSRGDYGYTFGSGTRLTVV.

The rearrangement links TRBV5-1 to TRBJ2-1, with 8 bases identical to TRBD1. Unmatched junction bases numbered 8, after V lost 4 bases and J lost 8 bases. In germline, CDR1 is SGHRS, CDR2 YFSETQ. This CDR3 is built from 14 residues. CDR3 nucleotide sequence: TGCGCCAGCAGCCTCGGACAGGGTTGGCATGAGCAGTTCTTC. Translation: CASSLGQGWHEQFF.

The J gene is TRBJ1-2, the V gene TRBV5-6; D ambiguous. This CDR3 has 13 residues. Germline CDR1 and CDR2: SGHDT and YYEEEE. V was shortened by 1 base and J by 4 bases, with 8 bases between the two germline ends. The CDR3 loop reads CASSLMTGYGYTF. CDR3 sequence (DNA): TGTGCCAGCAGCTTGATGACTGGCTATGGCTACACCTTC.